The 30 T cell receptor beta chains below were found in one sample sequenced in a study of T cells in Graves' hyperthyroidism and ophthalmopathy. Regions amplified from RNA transcripts were the TCR beta CDR3 regions. The HTBI primer set drove a first-round RT-PCR of the TCR CDR3. MiXCR, run by TCRdb on the multiplex PCR reads, gives a single entry per CDR3 protein. The data show over 700,000 distinct CDR3 sequences, about 38% seen once. The sequencing input was blood. All receptors derive from a man between 18 and 35 years old with Graves' hyperthyroidism.

This clonotype was recorded at least ten times. In DNA form, the CDR3 reads TGTGCCATCAGTGAGTCGGGGCAGGCCCACGAGCAGTACTTC. This gives the protein CAISESGQAHEQYF. The V and J genes are TRBV10-3 and TRBJ2-7; D may be TRBD1 (5 bases). Per the germline V gene, CDR1 is ENHRY and CDR2 is SYGVKD. Trimming removed 0 bases at V and 5 bases at J, with 11 bases between. The CDR3 contains 14 residues.

V usage is TRBV3-1 and J usage is TRBJ1-2; D gene unclear. V lost 3 bases and J lost 2, with 10 bases in between. This CDR3 is 14 amino acids long. Germline CDR1 reads LGHDT; CDR2 reads YNNKEL (reference sequence). CDR3 sequence (DNA): TGTGCCAGCAGCCATTCCAGATTCAACTATGGCTACACCTTC. It translates to CASSHSRFNYGYTF. Looking up the rest from reference TRBV3-1 and TRBJ1-2 gives the full variable domain: DTAVSQTPKYLVTQMGNDKSIKCEQNLGHDTMYWYKQDSKKFLKIMFSYNNKELIINETVPNRFSPKSPDKAHLNLHINSLELGDSAVYFCASSHSRFNYGYTFGSGTRLTVV.

CDR3 amino acids: CSVRQGSNVLTF. In DNA form, the CDR3 reads TGCAGCGTGCGTCAGGGGAGCAACGTCCTGACTTTC. The chain couples TRBV29-1 to TRBJ2-6; a weak D match, TRBD1 (6 bases). V was shortened by 6 bases and J by 9 bases, with 12 bases between the two germline ends. The length of the CDR3 is 12 residues. Germline V gene lookup returns CDR1 SQVTM and CDR2 ANQGSEA.

V usage is TRBV15 and J usage is TRBJ1-3; D ambiguous. Looked up from germline, CDR1 is LNHNV and CDR2 is YYDKDF (reference sequence). V lost 0 bases to trimming and J lost 7 bases, with 1 base between them. The CDR3 loop spans 11 amino acids. CDR3 protein: CATSRENTIYF. DNA of the CDR3: TGTGCCACCAGCAGAGAGAACACCATATATTTT.

The rearrangement links TRBV5-1 to TRBJ1-5; D possibly corresponds to TRBD1 (5 bases). The germline V gene encodes CDR1 SGHRS and CDR2 YFSETQ. V lost 0 bases and J 2 bases, leaving 12 bases between the germline ends. This CDR3 is 16 amino acids long. The CDR3 protein is CASSLAWGEGNQPQHF. DNA of the CDR3: TGCGCCAGCAGCTTGGCCTGGGGGGAAGGCAATCAGCCCCAGCATTTT.

This clonotype was counted many times. The chain is built from TRBV29-1 and TRBJ2-7, with D unresolved. The CDR3 runs to 12 residues. The V end lost 3 bases, the J end lost 2 bases, and 8 bases lay between the germline ends. Germline loops: CDR1 SQVTM, CDR2 ANQGSEA. The CDR3 DNA is TGCAGCGTTGAGGCGACCACCTACGAGCAGTACTTC. It is translated as CSVEATTYEQYF.

The V gene is TRBV15, the J gene TRBJ1-2; 9 bases align to TRBD1. The J segment lost 12 bases and the V segment lost 5 bases, leaving 7 bases of the junction unmatched. Germline CDR1 is LNHNV and CDR2 is YYDKDF (reference sequence). This CDR3 spans 12 amino acids. CDR3 sequence (DNA): TGTGCCACCAGCCGGACAGGGGCTGGAAACACCTTC. Translation: CATSRTGAGNTF.

This clonotype has just a few counts. The chain couples TRBV7-2 to TRBJ2-7, with D possibly TRBD2 on 5 matching bases. Per the germline V gene, CDR1 is SGHTA and CDR2 is FQGNSA. CDR3 length equals 15 residues. The V end lost 4 bases, the J end lost 0 bases, and 13 bases lay between the germline ends. CDR3 nucleotide sequence: TGTGCCAGCAGCTCCCTGGGAGAGGGCTCCTACGAGCAGTACTTC. Protein sequence: CASSSLGEGSYEQYF.

V is TRBV12-3 or TRBV12-4 and J is TRBJ2-7; either TRBD1 or TRBD2 may supply D (5 bases each). This CDR3 comprises 17 residues. V lost 6 bases to trimming and J lost 0 bases, with 21 bases between them. The CDR3, as DNA: TGTGCCAGCAGCTCAGTCGTTGGGGGTGATCACTCCTACGAGCAGTACTTC. Encoded protein: CASSSVVGGDHSYEQYF.

This clonotype was recorded many times. This chain uses TRBV20-1 with TRBJ2-5, with D possibly being TRBD1 (6 bases). Germline CDR1 reads DFQATT; CDR2 reads SNEGSKA (reference sequence). V shed 3 bases and J shed 5 bases, with 7 bases lying between them. CDR3 length: 11 amino acids. This chain's CDR3 is CSASQGETQYF. DNA of the CDR3: TGCAGTGCTAGTCAGGGGGAGACCCAGTACTTC.

This clonotype was seen ten or more times. The junction and the germline gene differ at one end; a read error may be behind it. The J gene is TRBJ1-2, the V gene TRBV19; 8 positions agree with TRBD1. Germline assignment: CDR1 LNHDA and CDR2 SQIVND (reference sequence). This CDR3 is 13 amino acids long. The CDR3 loop is CASSPTGDYGYTF. Written as DNA, the CDR3 is TGCGCCAGCAGCCCGACAGGGGACTATGGCTACACCTTC.

This clonotype was counted many times. The V call is TRBV7-2, the J call TRBJ1-5; D is ambiguous. The CDR3 extends over 15 amino acids. V shed 3 bases and J shed 4 bases, with 13 bases lying between them. Germline V gene sequence: CDR1 SGHTA, CDR2 FQGNSA. CDR3 in DNA: TGTGCCAGCAGCTTCGTTCTGACGGGAAATCAGCCCCAGCATTTT. This encodes CASSFVLTGNQPQHF.

There are many counts of this clonotype. This chain links TRBV29-1 with TRBJ2-7, with D maybe TRBD2 (6 bases). The CDR3 spans 13 residues. With 1 base removed from V and 3 bases from J, the gap between germline ends came to 10 bases. Germline values: CDR1 SQVTM, CDR2 ANQGSEA. The CDR3 bases are TGCAGCGTTGAAGGGCAGGGAGGCTACGAGCAGTACTTC. Translating gives CSVEGQGGYEQYF.

This chain uses TRBV30 with TRBJ1-1; D gene uncertain. The CDR3 is 11 amino acids. Germline lookup yields CDR1 GTSNPN and CDR2 SVGIG (reference sequence). The V and J ends lost 5 bases and 0 bases respectively, with 4 bases between them. CDR3 nucleotides: TGTGCCTGGGCGGTGAACACTGAAGCTTTCTTT. Protein product: CAWAVNTEAFF.

On this clonotype itself: One end of the junction fails to match germline, which may point to a read error. V and J are TRBV7-2 and TRBJ2-6; a weak D match, TRBD2 (7 bases). CDR1 is SGHTA, CDR2 FQGNSA, per germline. This CDR3 spans 14 amino acids. CDR3 nucleotides: TGTGCCAGCAGCTTAGAGGGAGGGGGGAATTCTGAAGCTTTC. Encoded protein: CASSLEGGGNSEAF.

This clonotype was observed many times. The chain has TRBV10-3 and TRBJ2-6, with TRBD1 matching 9 bases. J gave up 2 bases and V 6 bases, and 8 bases lay outside the gene matches. The CDR3 is 17 residues long. CDR1 and CDR2 from the germline V gene are ENHRY and SYGVKD. The CDR3 DNA is TGTGCCATCAGGGCCGGGACAGGGAAGGCTGGGGCCAACGTCCTGACTTTC. The encoded protein is CAIRAGTGKAGANVLTF.

The chain recombines TRBV2 with TRBJ1-2; D is uncertain. Germline CDR1 is SNHLY and CDR2 is FYNNEI. The germline V and J ends were trimmed by 2 bases and 4 bases, with 8 bases remaining between them. This CDR3 contains 13 residues. This chain's CDR3 is CASSELDIYGYTF. In DNA form, the CDR3 reads TGTGCCAGCAGTGAATTAGATATCTATGGCTACACCTTC.

The sample holds many counts of this clonotype. This rearrangement joins TRBV10-3 to TRBJ2-5; 14 nucleotides agree with TRBD2. J lost 3 bases, V lost 6 bases, and 0 bases had no gene match. The CDR3 is 14 amino acids. Germline V gene lookup returns CDR1 ENHRY and CDR2 SYGVKD. The CDR3 loop is CAIRTSGGEETQYF. CDR3 nucleotides: TGTGCCATCAGGACTAGCGGGGGGGAAGAGACCCAGTACTTC.

This clonotype was picked up many times. The chain links TRBV29-1 to TRBJ2-5; 8 bases align to TRBD2. Per the germline V gene, CDR1 is SQVTM and CDR2 is ANQGSEA. V shed 5 bases and J 5 bases; nucleotides not matched to a gene: 1. The CDR3 spans 11 residues. CDR3 sequence (DNA): TGCAGCGTTCCGGGGGGGGAGACCCAGTACTTC. This gives the protein CSVPGGETQYF.

A few counts support this clonotype. The genes are TRBV9 and TRBJ2-5; tentative D call: TRBD1 (5 bases). The CDR3 is made up of 16 amino acids. V lost 4 bases and J lost 3, with 19 bases in between. Per germline, CDR1 SGDLS and CDR2 YYNGEE. The DNA of the CDR3 is TGTGCCAGCAGCCTTGAGATGGGGCTTTGGGAAGAGACCCAGTACTTC. Protein sequence: CASSLEMGLWEETQYF.

Many counts were recorded for this clonotype. The chain has TRBV7-3 and TRBJ1-6, with D possibly matching TRBD1 (6 bases). Germline CDR1 reads SGHTA; CDR2 reads FQGTGA. The CDR3 has 15 amino acids. V lost 3 bases and J lost 10, with 16 bases in between. The CDR3 DNA reads as TGTGCCAGCAGCTTTCAGCGGGACACGAAGTCACCCCTCCACTTT. Amino acid sequence: CASSFQRDTKSPLHF.

This clonotype was observed many times. The J gene is TRBJ1-2, the V gene TRBV13, with 10 bases identical to TRBD1. V trimming: 5 bases; J trimming: 5 bases; junction bases outside the gene matches: 5. CDR3 size: 14 residues. Germline CDR1 reads PRHDT; CDR2 reads FYEKMQ (reference sequence). Here the CDR3 reads CASSPPDRGYGYTF. Written as DNA, the CDR3 is TGTGCCAGCAGCCCGCCGGACAGGGGGTATGGCTACACCTTC.

A few counts support this clonotype. The CDR3 DNA follows: TGCAGTGCTAGACAGGTGGAGCGAAGCTACACCTTC. Translating it yields CSARQVERSYTF. V gene TRBV20-1 combines with J gene TRBJ1-2; D gene uncertain. Trimming took 2 bases from V and 9 from J, leaving 13 bases between them. The CDR3 is 12 residues long. The V gene's germline CDR1 is DFQATT and CDR2 SNEGSKA (reference sequence).

This clonotype was detected many times. The genes are TRBV5-1 and TRBJ1-4; TRBD1 is a possible D gene (5 bases). The CDR3 is 14 residues long. Trimming took off 4 bases at V and 8 bases at J, with 15 bases between the two ends. CDR1 is SGHRS, CDR2 YFSETQ, per germline. This chain's CDR3 is CASSASLTGEKLFF. In nucleotides, the CDR3 is TGCGCCAGCAGCGCCAGTCTTACAGGAGAAAAACTGTTTTTT.

This clonotype was seen a few times. The chain recombines TRBV25-1 with TRBJ2-7; TRBD1 might be the D (8 bases). Germline-derived CDR1 and CDR2 are MGHDK and SYGVNS. This CDR3 is 16 amino acids long. Deletions cut 6 bases from V and 4 bases from J, with 22 bases between. The CDR3 region is CASSGGRTGYTYEQYF. CDR3 coding DNA: TGTGCCAGCAGCGGGGGGAGGACAGGGTACACATACGAGCAGTACTTC.

Notes on this clonotype: In this CDR3 the conserved last residue, phenylalanine or tryptophan, is missing, so a read error is likely. The chain has TRBV2 and TRBJ2-7; D is perhaps TRBD2 (6 bases). This CDR3 comprises 15 residues. The germline V gene encodes CDR1 SNHLY and CDR2 FYNNEI. The V end lost 1 base, the J end lost 0 bases, and 10 bases lay between the germline ends. CDR3 nucleotides: TGTGCCAGCAGTGAAGAGGCGGGGAGCTCCTACGAGCAGTACCTC. Protein sequence: CASSEEAGSSYEQYL.

This clonotype was seen repeatedly, ten times or more. J is TRBJ2-5 and V is TRBV10-3, with 7 bases that match TRBD2. The V gene end was trimmed by 2 bases and the J gene end by 5 bases; junction bases not matched to a gene: 8. The germline V gene has CDR1 ENHRY and CDR2 SYGVKD. The CDR3 is made up of 15 amino acids. CDR3 protein: CAISEPTSSQETQYF. The CDR3 DNA reads TGTGCCATCAGTGAGCCGACTAGCTCCCAGGAGACCCAGTACTTC.

The V gene is TRBV5-1, the J gene TRBJ1-2, with no clear D. Trimming removed 0 bases from V and 4 bases from J, with 10 bases in between. CDR3 length: 14 residues. The germline V gene encodes CDR1 SGHRS and CDR2 YFSETQ. The CDR3 reads CASSLGGASYGYTF. DNA of the CDR3: TGCGCCAGCAGCTTGGGGGGTGCGAGCTATGGCTACACCTTC. The variable domain in full, with the rest retrieved from reference TRBV5-1 and TRBJ1-2, is KAGVTQTPRYLIKTRGQQVTLSCSPISGHRSVSWYQQTPGQGLQFLFEYFSETQRNKGNFPGRFSGRQFSNSRSEMNVSTLELGDSALYLCASSLGGASYGYTFGSGTRLTVV.

This clonotype has more than one count but fewer than ten. This chain joins TRBV6-6 and TRBJ1-1; possibly TRBD1 for D (5 bases). This CDR3 comprises 15 residues. Trimming shortened V by 6 bases and J by 9 bases, and 23 bases separated the two germline ends. Germline V gives CDR1 MNHNY, CDR2 SVGAGI (reference sequence). CDR3 bases: TGTGCCAGCAGCATCTCAGGACTCGGGTCGGACAAAGCTTTCTTT. Translated: CASSISGLGSDKAFF.

With respect to this clonotype: The junction and the germline gene differ at one end; a read error may be behind it. V is TRBV10-2 and J is TRBJ1-1, with TRBD1 matching over 7 bases. CDR3 size: 14 residues. Germline V CDR1 and CDR2: WSHSY, SAAADI. CDR3 amino acids: CASSAGGGGTEAFF. Written as DNA, the CDR3 is TGTGCCAGCAGCGCGGGAGGGGGCGGCACTGAAGCTTTCTTT.